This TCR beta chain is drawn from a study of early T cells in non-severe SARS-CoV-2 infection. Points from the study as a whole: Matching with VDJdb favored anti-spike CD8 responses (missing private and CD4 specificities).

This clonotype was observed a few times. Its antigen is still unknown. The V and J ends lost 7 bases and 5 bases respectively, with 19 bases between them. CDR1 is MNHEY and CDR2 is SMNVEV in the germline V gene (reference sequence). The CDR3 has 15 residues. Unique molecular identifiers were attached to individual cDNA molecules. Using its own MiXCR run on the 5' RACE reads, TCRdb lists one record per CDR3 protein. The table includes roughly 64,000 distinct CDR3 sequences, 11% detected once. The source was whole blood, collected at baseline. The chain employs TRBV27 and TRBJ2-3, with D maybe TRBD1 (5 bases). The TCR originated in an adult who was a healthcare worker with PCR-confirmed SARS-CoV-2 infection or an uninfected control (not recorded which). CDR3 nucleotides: TGTGCCAGCATCCCCACCGGCAGGGCAAGAGATACGCAGTATTTT. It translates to CASIPTGRARDTQYF.